This record concerns one T cell receptor (beta chain) sequence. This sample is part of a study of T cells of healthy individuals. From the 5' RACE reads, TCRdb called clonotypes with MiXCR, one entry per CDR3 protein. The sample lists 53,000 or so distinct CDR3 sequences; around 15% were seen once. The receptor's source is a human donor in good health.

Here the CDR3 DNA reads TGTGCCAGCAGCTTTACAGGACTACCTGGAAACACCATATATTTT. Translating gives CASSFTGLPGNTIYF. The rearrangement uses TRBV5-5 and TRBJ1-3, with TRBD1 as a possible D gene (5 bases). The V end was cut by 2 bases, the J end by 2 bases, with 11 bases between. This CDR3 region has 15 residues. Germline assignment: CDR1 SGHKS and CDR2 YYEKEE (reference sequence).